The present T cell receptor (beta chain) was sequenced within a study of blood T cell repertoires in COVID-19 (dated by TCRdb to 2018 to 2020). Regarding the study in general: Samples from collaborators originated in the United States, Italy and Spain and spanned both the acute and convalescent phases of COVID-19. Nearly every sample came with metadata listing a de-identified subject ID, COVID-19 status, age in years and sex. The prospective study material was composed of cDNA or gDNA derived from T cells, B-cell-depleted T cells, or PBMCs. The dataset comprised deeply sampled blood TCRbeta repertoires from subjects exposed to, actively infected with, or recovered from COVID-19. Where available, HLA class I and class II types were taken from metadata supplied by the sample provider and were not determined by assay-based typing. The repertoires were released in a freely available public database intended as a resource for research on the immune response to SARS-CoV-2. The samples were drawn from two sources: the first 160 participants of the ongoing ImmuneRACE study, and 1,254 subjects contributed by 6 global collaborators.

The immunoSEQ Assay, a bias-controlled multiplex PCR, was used to amplify TCRbeta CDR3 regions from genomic DNA. For the original study's pipeline: The number of nucleated cells in each sample was estimated from the amplification of reference gene primers within the assay. To quantify the absolute abundance of each unique TCRbeta CDR3 rearrangement, sequence reads were collapsed and filtered. Productive Simpson clonality was computed per sample as the square root of Simpson's diversity index over productive rearrangements. What TCRdb holds here is the immuneACCESS table cut down to in-frame rearrangements. Part of the clones is not present; checked against another copy, under half of the missing clones reflect an unresolved V gene, and the others are unexplained. V and J calls and clone size come straight from that table; D and trimming were deduced from the DNA. The sample table lists about 160,000 clones, 86% of them with a count of one. The ten largest clonotypes hold 3% to 4% of the sample.

This clone was observed a few times. No antigen is known for it. Per-base quality was not reported, and no clone a single base away is much larger than it. The collaborating institutions used their own protocols to collect whole blood in K2EDTA tubes. Collaborator samples were shipped for TCRbeta analysis as frozen whole blood, isolated PBMCs, or DNA extracted from either sample type. The CDR3, cysteine through phenylalanine, is 15 amino acids long. CDR3 DNA only is kept here, 45 bases in frame from base 1. In the germline V gene, CDR1 corresponds to SGHDT and CDR2 to YYEEEE. Relative to germline, V is 2 bases shorter and J is 8 bases shorter, with 14 bases between their ends. What the study reported, not specific to this receptor: Clinical and demographic metadata were provided uncurated, with the amount varying by source and participant.

The sequence is built from TRBV5-6 and TRBJ1-6, with the D gene uncertain. The clonotype originates from a man between 70 and 80 years old with acute or convalescent COVID-19. Sequenced input: peripheral blood. CDR3 protein: CASSFAPGVDSPLHF. In nucleotide form, the sequence is TGTGCCAGCAGCTTTGCTCCCGGGGTAGATTCACCCCTCCACTTT.